These T cell receptor beta chains were read from a single sample in a study of vaccination effects on CD4 cells after COVID-19. Their recognized antigens are unknown. TCRdb's table, derived via immunoSEQ multiplex PCR, lists solely in-frame clones and lacks some. Of about 14,000 clones listed, around 80% are singletons. The material sequenced was CD4+ T cells from PBMCs cultured with SARS-CoV-2 spike peptides, taken after COVID-19 vaccination. The receptors come from a human donor who had a prior SARS-CoV-2 infection. Each CDR3 is given without its conserved first and last residue.

v_call	j_call	cdr3_aa
TRBV6-5	TRBJ2-7	ASSYDIAGEQY
TRBV9	TRBJ2-3	ASSPSETDTQY
TRBV6-2/TRBV6-3	TRBJ1-1	ASSYLPLTGTRKNTEAF
TRBV5-4	TRBJ2-5	ASSLDRDRVRETQY
TRBV18	TRBJ1-1	ASSPTGTGGTEAF
TRBV7-2	TRBJ1-2	ASSWTGVTLYGYT
TRBV6-5	TRBJ2-7	ASSYAFAGGFYEQY
TRBV18	TRBJ1-2	ASSPQPGSNYGYT
TRBV5-1	TRBJ2-3	ARPEGGHRTDTQY
TRBV5-6	TRBJ2-7	ASSPLGQALFYEQY
TRBV12-3/TRBV12-4	TRBJ1-1	ASSTGGMKAF
TRBV18	TRBJ1-2	ASSPGPRTEYYGYT
TRBV9	TRBJ2-1	ASSPLFGRGYNEQF
TRBV12-3/TRBV12-4	TRBJ2-2	ASTHAAGELF
TRBV7-2	TRBJ1-2	ASSHDSTYGYT
TRBV6-5	TRBJ1-5	ASSSGLEAQH
TRBV24-1	TRBJ2-3	ATEASGRDTDTQY
TRBV2	TRBJ2-2	ASSLTRGDTGELF
TRBV5-5	TRBJ2-5	ASSIGPSQETQY
TRBV12-3/TRBV12-4	TRBJ1-3	ASSLSPGNTIY
TRBV7-2	TRBJ2-7	ASSLSGTVEYEQY
TRBV7-9	TRBJ2-1	ASSLGTWGEQF
TRBV5-1	TRBJ2-1	ASSLDRGRAEQF
TRBV28	TRBJ2-7	ASGSAGRNYEQY
TRBV9	TRBJ1-1	ASSSLGGRLTEAF
TRBV3-1/TRBV3-2	TRBJ2-1	ASSQDRAGAHTINNEQF
TRBV5-8	TRBJ2-3	ASSWGWGDTQY
TRBV21-1	TRBJ2-7	ASSKVGQGKGQY
TRBV6-5	TRBJ1-4	ASRGTDEKLF
TRBV5-4	TRBJ1-1	ASSSAGRRAEAF
TRBV6-5	TRBJ2-2	ASKEGGGTGELF
TRBV6-6	TRBJ1-3	ASRRGLEGNTIY
TRBV16	TRBJ1-4	ASSRSGVVNEKLF
TRBV11-3	TRBJ2-7	ASSWIGTAYEQY
TRBV10-2	TRBJ2-5	ASGLSTWETQY
TRBV6-1	TRBJ2-3	ASSEIRTDTQY
TRBV6-2/TRBV6-3	TRBJ1-1	ASSTNTEAF
TRBV9	TRBJ2-1	ASSVGTYNEQF
TRBV12-5	TRBJ2-1	ASGPISGGSSYNEQF
TRBV7-9	TRBJ2-7	ASSPRRGSYEQY
TRBV25-1	TRBJ2-1	ASSDHVLLMSGEDEQF
TRBV21-1	TRBJ1-2	ASSILEGNYGYT
TRBV9	TRBJ2-1	ASSVSGTSGSNEQF
TRBV5-4	TRBJ2-2	ASSPGGSANTGELF
TRBV10-3	TRBJ2-2	AISGGTSGLNTGELF
TRBV19	TRBJ2-5	ASSRRNVETQY
TRBV18	TRBJ2-1	ASSPISGPNEQF
TRBV19	TRBJ1-2	ASSTTLGQAHYGYT
TRBV19	TRBJ1-1	ASSRMDRGRVAF